Following are 22 T cell receptor beta chains from one sample sequenced in a study of T-cell reconstitution after alpha-beta-depleted transplantation in children. The TCRbeta library was prepared with unique molecular identifiers. TCRdb fed the PCR reads into MiXCR, producing one record per CDR3 protein. In the table there are around 340,000 distinct CDR3 sequences, 13% of which are singletons. The source was PBMCs, collected from the stem cell graft. Source of these receptors: a human donor who donated a stem cell graft to a child with Fanconi anemia.

This clonotype was counted a few times. The CDR3 loop reads CASSHPAHGAPSEAFF. The CDR3 DNA is TGCGCCAGCAGCCACCCAGCTCACGGGGCCCCGAGTGAAGCTTTCTTT. V is TRBV4-1 and J is TRBJ1-1; D is perhaps TRBD1 (5 bases). The CDR3 loop spans 16 amino acids. The V and J ends lost 3 bases and 7 bases respectively, with 21 bases between them. Germline CDR1 and CDR2: MGHRA and YSYEKL.

This clonotype was seen at least ten times. The chain links TRBV4-2 to TRBJ1-5; D is uncertain. V was shortened by 3 bases and J by 1 base, with 10 bases between the two germline ends. The CDR3 totals 15 residues. Germline CDR1 reads LGHNA; CDR2 reads YNFKEQ. The CDR3 sequence is CASSQRARSNQPQHF. The CDR3 region has the DNA TGTGCCAGCAGCCAGCGGGCAAGAAGCAATCAGCCCCAGCATTTT.

Only a few counts were recorded for this clonotype. This chain joins TRBV4-2 and TRBJ2-6; D unresolved. With 4 bases removed from V and 1 base from J, the gap between germline ends came to 8 bases. Germline loops: CDR1 LGHNA, CDR2 YNFKEQ. This CDR3 is built from 15 residues. CDR3 nucleotides: TGTGCCAGCAGCCCAGGCAGTTCTGGGGCCAACGTCCTGACTTTC. Translation: CASSPGSSGANVLTF.

This clonotype has at least ten counts. J is TRBJ1-5 and V is TRBV7-8; D unclear. The CDR3 is made up of 13 amino acids. V was pared by 3 bases and J by 9 bases, with 12 bases between. Germline CDR1 SGHVS, CDR2 FQNEAQ. This chain's CDR3 is CASSFDLTRPQHF. The CDR3 nucleotides read TGTGCCAGCAGCTTCGACCTTACTCGGCCCCAGCATTTT.

This clonotype has more than one count but fewer than ten. V usage is TRBV12-3 or TRBV12-4 and J usage is TRBJ2-1, with 10 bases identical to TRBD1. Unmatched junction bases numbered 7, after V lost 5 bases and J lost 9 bases. This CDR3 region has 14 residues. The CDR3: CASSLRDRGGEQFF. The CDR3 nucleotides are TGTGCCAGCAGTCTCCGGGACAGGGGCGGTGAGCAGTTCTTC.

This chain connects TRBV5-1 to TRBJ2-5; 8 positions match TRBD2. The CDR3 runs to 14 residues. Germline V gene lookup returns CDR1 SGHRS and CDR2 YFSETQ. J gave up 5 bases and V 5 bases, and 8 bases lay outside the gene matches. The CDR3: CASRYGLAEETQYF. The CDR3 DNA is TGCGCCAGCAGGTATGGACTAGCCGAGGAGACCCAGTACTTC.

This clonotype came up many times. J is TRBJ1-5 and V is TRBV5-6; D is unclear. The CDR3 covers 13 residues. Germline values: CDR1 SGHDT, CDR2 YYEEEE. Trimming left V 1 base short and J 4 bases short, with 6 bases between. Written as DNA, the CDR3 is TGTGCCAGCAGCTTGTCGGTTAATCAGCCCCAGCATTTT. Protein product: CASSLSVNQPQHF.

This clonotype was counted only a few times. This chain links TRBV20-1 with TRBJ2-2; possible D gene TRBD1, 5 bases. The germline V gene encodes CDR1 DFQATT and CDR2 SNEGSKA (reference sequence). Between the trimmed V and J ends, which lost 0 bases and 4 bases, there was a span of 6 bases. The CDR3 loop spans 13 amino acids. CDR3 nucleotides: TGCAGTGCTAGAGATGGGGCCACCGGGGAGCTGTTTTTT. It codes for CSARDGATGELFF.

The chain uses TRBV2 and TRBJ2-1; 7 bases are a match to TRBD1. CDR1 is SNHLY, CDR2 FYNNEI, per germline. J lost 3 bases, V lost 8 bases, and 7 bases had no gene match. CDR3 size: 14 residues. The CDR3 DNA reads as TGTGCCAGCGAGGGGGCCATGAACTACAATGAGCAGTTCTTC. This sequence encodes CASEGAMNYNEQFF.

The rearrangement links TRBV3-1 to TRBJ2-1, with D unresolved. The germline V gene encodes CDR1 LGHDT and CDR2 YNNKEL (reference sequence). The CDR3 sequence is 14 residues long. The ends were cut back, 3 bases at V and 5 bases at J, with 11 bases in the middle. CDR3 sequence (DNA): TGTGCCAGCAGCCAGACGCGACTTCACAATGAGCAGTTCTTC. Residues: CASSQTRLHNEQFF.

The CDR3 nucleotides read TGTGCCATCAGTGATAAGTACAATGAGCAGTTCTTC. Its protein is CAISDKYNEQFF. The chain is built from TRBV10-3 and TRBJ2-1; D call uncertain. This CDR3 has 12 residues. Trimming stripped 3 bases from V and 4 bases from J, with 4 bases between. Germline lookup yields CDR1 ENHRY and CDR2 SYGVKD.

This chain joins TRBV29-1 and TRBJ2-7, with 7 bases identical to TRBD2. Germline V CDR1 and CDR2: SQVTM, ANQGSEA. The CDR3 sequence is 11 residues long. J gave up 9 bases and V 7 bases, and 9 bases lay outside the gene matches. In DNA, the CDR3 is TGCAGCGCCTGGGAGGGTTCTGGGCAGTACTTC. Residues: CSAWEGSGQYF.

This clonotype was detected many times. The chain joins TRBV20-1 to TRBJ2-3, with D possibly being TRBD1 or TRBD2 (5 bases each). This CDR3 has 16 amino acids. Germline values: CDR1 DFQATT, CDR2 SNEGSKA (reference sequence). Trimming took off 2 bases at V and 5 bases at J, with 20 bases between the two ends. CDR3 sequence reads: CSARIYDRTGVDTQYF. The CDR3 nucleotides read TGCAGTGCTAGAATCTACGACAGAACCGGGGTAGATACGCAGTATTTT.

The chain joins TRBV4-3 to TRBJ2-2; the match to TRBD1 covers 9 bases. The CDR3 contains 17 residues. Germline CDR1 is LGHNA and CDR2 is YSLEER. V lost 0 bases and J lost 5; bases outside the gene matches: 7. This CDR3 reads CASSQERGQGQTGELFF. The CDR3 DNA follows: TGCGCCAGCAGCCAAGAGAGGGGACAGGGTCAAACCGGGGAGCTGTTTTTT.

This clonotype has only a few counts. The rearrangement links TRBV7-9 to TRBJ1-5; 7 bases map to TRBD1. The germline CDR1 and CDR2 sequences are SEHNR and FQNEAQ (reference sequence). Losses at the gene ends were 4 bases for V and 3 bases for J; bases not matched to a gene: 6. There are 15 residues in the CDR3. Here the CDR3 DNA reads TGTGCCAGCAGCTCTTACGGGACAGACAATCAGCCCCAGCATTTT. Translation gives CASSSYGTDNQPQHF.

This clonotype has just a few counts. This chain joins TRBV12-3 or TRBV12-4 and TRBJ2-3; 8 bases match TRBD2. Trimming took 6 bases from V and 2 from J; bases not matched to a gene: 7. The CDR3 covers 15 residues. CDR3 DNA: TGTGCCAGCAGACAAGCGGGGGCCCTCACAGATACGCAGTATTTT. Amino acids: CASRQAGALTDTQYF.

The chain combines TRBV7-6 with TRBJ2-5, with 7 bases matching TRBD1. Germline CDR1 reads SGHVS; CDR2 reads FNYEAQ. This CDR3 has 16 residues. Unmatched junction bases numbered 15, after V lost 5 bases and J lost 6 bases. This CDR3 reads CASSPTSDRPQQTQYF. In nucleotides, the CDR3 is TGTGCCAGCAGCCCAACCTCGGACAGGCCACAACAGACCCAGTACTTC.

The V and J genes are TRBV29-1 and TRBJ2-1; D is possibly TRBD2 (5 bases). Germline CDR1 is SQVTM and CDR2 is ANQGSEA. V lost 4 bases and J lost 6, with 25 bases in between. CDR3 size: 17 residues. The CDR3, as DNA: TGCAGCGTTGGAGGAAGGGCTAATGGCGAGGGATCCAATGAGCAGTTCTTC. Residues: CSVGGRANGEGSNEQFF.

This clonotype was seen many times. The rearrangement links TRBV20-1 to TRBJ2-5; D uncertain. V was shortened by 2 bases and J by 1 base, with 8 bases between the two germline ends. The CDR3 spans 13 residues. CDR1 is DFQATT and CDR2 is SNEGSKA in the germline V gene (reference sequence). The CDR3 sequence is CSARPPGQETQYF. The CDR3 DNA sequence: TGCAGTGCTAGACCCCCTGGCCAAGAGACCCAGTACTTC.

This clonotype was counted ten times or more. The chain has TRBV5-6 and TRBJ2-3, with D possibly TRBD2 on 7 matching bases. The CDR3 loop spans 16 amino acids. Germline CDR1 reads SGHDT; CDR2 reads YYEEEE. V lost 5 bases to trimming and J lost 3 bases, with 19 bases between them. CDR3 sequence reads: CASSNWGGALTDTQYF. The CDR3 DNA follows: TGTGCCAGCAGTAACTGGGGGGGGGCCCTGACAGATACGCAGTATTTT.

J is TRBJ1-5 and V is TRBV12-3 or TRBV12-4; the match to TRBD1 covers 9 bases. The J segment lost 9 bases and the V segment lost 6 bases, leaving 9 bases of the junction unmatched. The CDR3 has 14 residues. This CDR3 reads CASSRTGAVGPQHF. CDR3 coding DNA: TGTGCCAGCAGCCGGACAGGGGCCGTAGGGCCCCAGCATTTT.

The chain employs TRBV27 and TRBJ2-7; 7 nucleotides line up with TRBD1. The germline V gene has CDR1 MNHEY and CDR2 SMNVEV (reference sequence). Losses at the gene ends were 7 bases for V and 3 bases for J; bases not matched to a gene: 3. The CDR3 is 12 residues long. The DNA of the CDR3 is TGTGCCAGCACCGACAGGGACTACGAGCAGTACTTC. This encodes CASTDRDYEQYF.